This entry describes one T cell receptor (beta chain). Its antigen is currently unknown. CDR3 length: 13 residues. V was shortened by 8 bases and J by 1 base, with 12 bases between the two germline ends. Looked up from germline, CDR1 is KGHSH and CDR2 is LQKENI. The data belong to a study of cytomegalovirus exposure and HLA in healthy donors. PCR was performed using 60 Vbeta and 13 Jbeta primers. Sequencing used immunoSEQ multiplex PCR; TCRdb keeps in-frame clones, though not all of them. The table includes about 130,000 clones, around 80% detected once. Study-level results: Available immune exposure information covered CMV serostatus only. Relative to the 666-donor mean, N-insertions were reportedly fewer in an Asian-associated ancestry cluster in a later analysis. Some V segments, including TRBV6-2 and TRBV6-3, were excluded as indistinguishable.

V is TRBV18 and J is TRBJ2-7, with D perhaps TRBD2 (7 bases). The TCR originated in a young man in good health and CMV-seropositive. Sequenced: PBMCs. The CDR3 DNA is TGTGCCAGCCACGCGGGGGCATCCTACGAGCAGTACTTC. Encoded protein: CASHAGASYEQYF.